The 4 T cell receptor beta chains below all came from one sample that was sequenced in a study of T-cell reconstitution after alpha-beta-depleted transplantation in children. Unique molecular identifiers were built into the TCRbeta library. A single record per CDR3 protein comes from TCRdb applying MiXCR to the PCR reads. Here the sample spans some 310,000 distinct CDR3 sequences, roughly 25% being singletons. The sequences come from PBMCs, mostly from graft donor cells, collected 180 days after TCRalphabeta/CD19-depleted stem cell transplant. The receptors shown here come from a male patient younger than 18 who had a stem cell transplant for acute lymphoblastic leukemia, so the T cells may come from the graft donor.

The CDR3 is CASSVGLSISGNTIYF. In DNA, the CDR3 is TGCGCCAGCAGCGTGGGACTTTCTATCTCTGGAAACACCATATATTTT. The chain links TRBV5-1 to TRBJ1-3; perhaps TRBD1 as D (5 bases). This CDR3 spans 16 amino acids. V lost 4 bases and J lost 0, with 14 bases in between. CDR1 is SGHRS and CDR2 is YFSETQ in the germline V gene.

J is TRBJ2-4 and V is TRBV2; D possibly matches TRBD1 or TRBD2 (5 bases each). The CDR3 length is 14 residues. V lost 5 bases and J lost 3, with 11 bases in between. Germline V gene lookup returns CDR1 SNHLY and CDR2 FYNNEI. The CDR3 protein is CASSRDALKNIQYF. The CDR3 DNA sequence: TGTGCCAGCAGTCGGGACGCCCTCAAAAACATTCAGTACTTC.

The rearrangement links TRBV20-1 to TRBJ1-2; 8 bases match TRBD1. The V gene's germline CDR1 is DFQATT and CDR2 SNEGSKA (reference sequence). This CDR3 has 15 amino acids. V gave up 3 bases and J gave up 3 bases; unmatched junction bases: 9. This CDR3 is CSASQAGGRDYGYTF. The CDR3 region has the DNA TGCAGTGCTAGTCAGGCAGGGGGCAGGGACTATGGCTACACCTTC.

CDR3 sequence reads: CSARETAPTQYF. Here the CDR3 DNA reads TGCAGTGCTAGAGAAACGGCCCCTACGCAGTATTTT. This chain uses TRBV20-1 with TRBJ2-3; D remains ambiguous. Germline V gene data show CDR1 as DFQATT and CDR2 as SNEGSKA (reference sequence). The CDR3 spans 12 residues. V was cut by 0 bases and J by 8 bases, with 9 bases left in between.